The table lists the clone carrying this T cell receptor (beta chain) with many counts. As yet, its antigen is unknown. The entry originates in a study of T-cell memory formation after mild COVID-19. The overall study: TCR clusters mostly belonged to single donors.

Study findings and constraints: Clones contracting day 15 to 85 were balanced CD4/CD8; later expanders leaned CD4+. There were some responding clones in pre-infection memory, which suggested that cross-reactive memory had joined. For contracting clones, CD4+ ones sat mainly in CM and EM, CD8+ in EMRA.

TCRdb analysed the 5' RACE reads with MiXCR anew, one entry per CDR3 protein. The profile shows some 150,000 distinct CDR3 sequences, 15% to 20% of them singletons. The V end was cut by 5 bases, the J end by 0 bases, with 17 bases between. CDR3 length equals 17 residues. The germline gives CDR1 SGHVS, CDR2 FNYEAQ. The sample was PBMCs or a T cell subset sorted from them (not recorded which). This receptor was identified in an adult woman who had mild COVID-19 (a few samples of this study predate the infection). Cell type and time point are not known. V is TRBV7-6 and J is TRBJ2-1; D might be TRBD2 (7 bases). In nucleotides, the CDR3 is TGTGCCAGCAGCACCTGGGGGGGCGGGAGCTCCTACAATGAGCAGTTCTTC. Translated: CASSTWGGGSSYNEQFF.